Listed below are T cell receptor beta chains from one sample, sequenced in a study of tumor-infiltrating lymphocytes in localized non-small cell lung cancer. Profiled with immunoSEQ multiplex PCR; TCRdb holds only in-frame clones, not every one. The data contain roughly 14,000 clones, 75% to 85% of them seen just once; the ten biggest clones take up 19%. Sequenced: lung tumor tissue. These receptors were taken from a human donor with non-small cell lung cancer. Both conserved end residues are part of each CDR3. D genes are given only for firm matches.

j_call v_call d_call cdr3_aa
TRBJ2-7 TRBV5-1 . CASSLNPIGYEQYF
TRBJ1-1 TRBV6-6 . CASSPQAVNTEAFF
TRBJ1-5 TRBV29-1 TRBD1 CSVEDRQGQRPQHF
TRBJ1-1 TRBV7-8 . CASSGVGVTEAFF
TRBJ1-5 TRBV2 . CASSEPGKGPQHF
TRBJ1-4 TRBV25-1 . CASSEGEKLFF
TRBJ2-3 TRBV2 . CASRGGGLTDTQYF
TRBJ2-3 TRBV7-8 TRBD2 CASRRLAGPDTQYF
TRBJ2-1 TRBV7-9 TRBD2 CASSLAGTSGRNEQFF
TRBJ2-5 TRBV5-1 . CASSLLAGRQETQYF
TRBJ2-1 TRBV30 . CAWRGYNEQFF
TRBJ1-1 TRBV18 TRBD1 CASSLGTGGETEAFF
TRBJ1-2 TRBV5-6 . CASSLLPNYGYTF
TRBJ2-7 TRBV19 . CASSPLHSGSYEQYF
TRBJ2-1 TRBV9 TRBD2 CASSVAGSSGLDEQFF
TRBJ1-1 TRBV11-2 . CASSLDLSFLNTEAFF
TRBJ2-7 TRBV28 . CASSLTSYEQYF
TRBJ2-3 TRBV6-1 TRBD2 CASSQGLAGGGTQYF
TRBJ1-4 TRBV5-1 TRBD1 CASSSGTGNEKLFF
TRBJ1-4 TRBV2 TRBD1 CASRDRGFGNEKLFF
TRBJ1-4 TRBV5-4 . CASGRSNEKLFF
TRBJ2-5 TRBV5-4 . CASSFGGRPETQYF
TRBJ2-1 TRBV30 . CAWSFGGVDSSYNEQFF
TRBJ2-3 TRBV5-1 TRBD2 CASSSGLAGVTDTQYF
TRBJ2-2 TRBV7-9 . CASSLRQLRTGELFF
TRBJ2-1 TRBV27 TRBD2 CASSFLLAGSEQFF
TRBJ1-1 TRBV5-6 . CASSQRGEAFF
TRBJ1-1 TRBV5-5 . CASSVTSSGEAFF
TRBJ1-4 TRBV11-2 . CASSSPQGTQPLFF
TRBJ2-2 TRBV19 TRBD2 CASPGLAGGELFF
TRBJ2-7 TRBV5-1 TRBD1 CASSRITGDEQYF
TRBJ1-2 TRBV5-1 . CASSLESGHGYTF
TRBJ2-1 TRBV4-2 TRBD2 CASSQVGGSSYNEQFF
TRBJ2-3 TRBV7-9 . CASSWSGGGTDTQYF
TRBJ1-6 TRBV7-2 . CASSLAQDSPLHF
TRBJ2-2 TRBV5-4 TRBD2 CASSRGLAGGTGELFF
TRBJ1-5 TRBV6-5 TRBD1 CASSYRQGDQPQHF